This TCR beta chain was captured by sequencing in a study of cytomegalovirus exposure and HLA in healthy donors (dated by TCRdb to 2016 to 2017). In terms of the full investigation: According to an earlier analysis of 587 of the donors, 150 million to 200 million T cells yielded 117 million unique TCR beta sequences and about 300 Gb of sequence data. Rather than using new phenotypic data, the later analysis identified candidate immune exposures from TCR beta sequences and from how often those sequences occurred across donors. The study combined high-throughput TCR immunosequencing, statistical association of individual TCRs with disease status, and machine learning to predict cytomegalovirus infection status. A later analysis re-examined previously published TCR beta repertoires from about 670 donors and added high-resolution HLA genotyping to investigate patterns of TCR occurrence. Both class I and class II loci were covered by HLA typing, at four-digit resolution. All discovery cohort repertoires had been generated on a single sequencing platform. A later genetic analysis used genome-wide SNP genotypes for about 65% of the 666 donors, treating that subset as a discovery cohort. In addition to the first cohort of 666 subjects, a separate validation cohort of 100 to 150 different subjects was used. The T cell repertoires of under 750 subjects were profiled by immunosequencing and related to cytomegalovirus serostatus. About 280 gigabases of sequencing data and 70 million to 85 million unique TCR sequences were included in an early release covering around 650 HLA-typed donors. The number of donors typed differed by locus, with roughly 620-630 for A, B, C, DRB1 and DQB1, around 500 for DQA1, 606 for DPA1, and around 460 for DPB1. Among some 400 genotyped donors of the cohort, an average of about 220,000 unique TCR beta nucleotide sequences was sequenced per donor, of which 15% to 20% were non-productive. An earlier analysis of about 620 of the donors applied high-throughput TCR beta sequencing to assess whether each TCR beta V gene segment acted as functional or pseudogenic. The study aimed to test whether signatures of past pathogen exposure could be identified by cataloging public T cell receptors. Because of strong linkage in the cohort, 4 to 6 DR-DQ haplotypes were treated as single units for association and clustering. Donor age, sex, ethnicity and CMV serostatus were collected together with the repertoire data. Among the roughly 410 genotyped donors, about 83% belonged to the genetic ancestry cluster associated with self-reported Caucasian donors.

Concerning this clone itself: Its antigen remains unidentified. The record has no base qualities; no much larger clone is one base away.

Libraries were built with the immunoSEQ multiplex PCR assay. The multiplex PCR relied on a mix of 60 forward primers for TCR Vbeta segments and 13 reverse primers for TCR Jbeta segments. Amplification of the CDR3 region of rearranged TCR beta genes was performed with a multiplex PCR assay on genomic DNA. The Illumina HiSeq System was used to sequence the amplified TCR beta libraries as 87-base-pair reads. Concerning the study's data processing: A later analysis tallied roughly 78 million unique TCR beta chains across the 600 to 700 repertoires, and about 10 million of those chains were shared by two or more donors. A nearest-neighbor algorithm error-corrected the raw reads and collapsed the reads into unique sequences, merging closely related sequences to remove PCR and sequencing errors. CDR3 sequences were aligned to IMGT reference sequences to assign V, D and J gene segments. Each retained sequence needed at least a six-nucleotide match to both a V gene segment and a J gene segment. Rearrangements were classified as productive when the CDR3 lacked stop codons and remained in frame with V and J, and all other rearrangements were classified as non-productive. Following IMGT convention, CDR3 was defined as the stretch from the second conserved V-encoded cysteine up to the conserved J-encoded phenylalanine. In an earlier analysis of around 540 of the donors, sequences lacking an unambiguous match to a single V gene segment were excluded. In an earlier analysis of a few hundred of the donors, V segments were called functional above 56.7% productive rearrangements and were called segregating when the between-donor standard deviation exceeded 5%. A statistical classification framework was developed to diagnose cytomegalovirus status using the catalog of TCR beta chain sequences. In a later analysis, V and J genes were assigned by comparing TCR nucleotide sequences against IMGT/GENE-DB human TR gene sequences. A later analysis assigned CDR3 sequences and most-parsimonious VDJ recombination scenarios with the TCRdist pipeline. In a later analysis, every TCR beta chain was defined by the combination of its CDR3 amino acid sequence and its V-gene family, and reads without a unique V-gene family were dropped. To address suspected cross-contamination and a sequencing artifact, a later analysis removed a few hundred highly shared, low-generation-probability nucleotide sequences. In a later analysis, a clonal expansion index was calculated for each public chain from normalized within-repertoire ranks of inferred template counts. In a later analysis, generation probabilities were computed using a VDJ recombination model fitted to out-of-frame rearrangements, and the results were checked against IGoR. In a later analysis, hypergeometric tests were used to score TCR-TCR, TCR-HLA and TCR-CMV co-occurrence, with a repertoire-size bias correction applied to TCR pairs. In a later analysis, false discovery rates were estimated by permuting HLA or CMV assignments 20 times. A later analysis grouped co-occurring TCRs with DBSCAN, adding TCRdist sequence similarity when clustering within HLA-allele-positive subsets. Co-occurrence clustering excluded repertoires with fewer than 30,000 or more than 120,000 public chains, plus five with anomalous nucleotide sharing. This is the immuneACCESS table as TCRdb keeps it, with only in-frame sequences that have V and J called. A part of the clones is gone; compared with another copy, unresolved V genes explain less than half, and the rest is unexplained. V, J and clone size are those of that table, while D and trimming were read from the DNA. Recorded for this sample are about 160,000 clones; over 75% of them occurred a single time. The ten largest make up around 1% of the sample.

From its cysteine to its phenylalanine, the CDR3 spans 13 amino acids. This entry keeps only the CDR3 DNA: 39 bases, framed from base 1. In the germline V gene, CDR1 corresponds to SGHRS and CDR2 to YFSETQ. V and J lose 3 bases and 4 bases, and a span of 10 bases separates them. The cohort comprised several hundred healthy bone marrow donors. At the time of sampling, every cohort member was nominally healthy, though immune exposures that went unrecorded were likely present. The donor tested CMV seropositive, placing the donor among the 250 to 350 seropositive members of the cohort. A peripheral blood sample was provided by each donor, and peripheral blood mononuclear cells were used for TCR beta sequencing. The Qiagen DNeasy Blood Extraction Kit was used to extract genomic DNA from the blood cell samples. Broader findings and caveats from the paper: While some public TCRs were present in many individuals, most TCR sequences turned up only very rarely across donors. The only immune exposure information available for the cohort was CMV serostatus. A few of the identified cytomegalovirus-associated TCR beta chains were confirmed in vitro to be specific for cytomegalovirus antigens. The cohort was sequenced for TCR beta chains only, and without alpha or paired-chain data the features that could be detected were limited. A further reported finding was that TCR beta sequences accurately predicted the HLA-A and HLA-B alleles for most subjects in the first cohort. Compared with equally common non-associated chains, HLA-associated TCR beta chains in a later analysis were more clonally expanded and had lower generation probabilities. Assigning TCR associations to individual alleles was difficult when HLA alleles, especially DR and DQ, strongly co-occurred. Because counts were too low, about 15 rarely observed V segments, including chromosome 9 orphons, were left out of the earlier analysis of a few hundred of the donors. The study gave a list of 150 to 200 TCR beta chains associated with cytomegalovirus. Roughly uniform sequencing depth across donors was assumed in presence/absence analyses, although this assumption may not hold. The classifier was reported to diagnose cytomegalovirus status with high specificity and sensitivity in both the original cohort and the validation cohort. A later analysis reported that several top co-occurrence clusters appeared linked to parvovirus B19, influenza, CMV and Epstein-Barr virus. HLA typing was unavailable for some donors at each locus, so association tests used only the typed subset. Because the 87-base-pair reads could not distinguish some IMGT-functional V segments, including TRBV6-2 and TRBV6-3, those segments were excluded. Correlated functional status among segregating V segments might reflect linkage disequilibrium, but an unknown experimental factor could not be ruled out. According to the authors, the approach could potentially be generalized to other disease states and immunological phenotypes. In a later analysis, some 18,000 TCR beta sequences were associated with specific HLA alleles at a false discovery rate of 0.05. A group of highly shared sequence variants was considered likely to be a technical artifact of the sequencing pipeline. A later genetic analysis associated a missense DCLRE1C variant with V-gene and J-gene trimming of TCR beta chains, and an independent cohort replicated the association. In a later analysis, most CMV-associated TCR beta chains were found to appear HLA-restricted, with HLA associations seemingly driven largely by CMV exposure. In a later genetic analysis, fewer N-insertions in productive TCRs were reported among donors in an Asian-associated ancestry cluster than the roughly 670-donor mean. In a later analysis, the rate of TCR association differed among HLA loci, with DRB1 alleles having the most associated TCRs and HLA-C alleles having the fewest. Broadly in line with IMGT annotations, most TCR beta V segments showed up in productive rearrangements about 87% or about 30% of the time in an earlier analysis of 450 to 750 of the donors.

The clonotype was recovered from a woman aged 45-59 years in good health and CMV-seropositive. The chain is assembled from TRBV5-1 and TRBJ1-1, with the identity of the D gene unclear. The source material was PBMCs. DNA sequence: TGCGCCAGCAGCTCTCGGGGTATCACTGAAGCTTTCTTT. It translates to CASSSRGITEAFF.